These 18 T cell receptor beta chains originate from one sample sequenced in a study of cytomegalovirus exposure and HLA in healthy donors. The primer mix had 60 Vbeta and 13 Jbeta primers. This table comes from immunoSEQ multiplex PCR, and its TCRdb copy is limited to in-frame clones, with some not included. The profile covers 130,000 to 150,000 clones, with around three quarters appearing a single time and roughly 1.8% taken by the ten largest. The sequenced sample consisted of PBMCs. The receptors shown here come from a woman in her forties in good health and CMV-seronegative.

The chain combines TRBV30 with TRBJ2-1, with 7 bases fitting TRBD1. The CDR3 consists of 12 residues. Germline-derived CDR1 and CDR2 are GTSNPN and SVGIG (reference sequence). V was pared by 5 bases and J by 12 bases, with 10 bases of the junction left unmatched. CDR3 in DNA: TGTGCCTGGGAGACAGGGCAGGTTGGGCAGTTCTTC. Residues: CAWETGQVGQFF.

DNA of the CDR3: TGTGCCAGCAGTGAAATGAGGGAGTTTGGAAACACCATATATTTT. It translates to CASSEMREFGNTIYF. The chain employs TRBV6-1 and TRBJ1-3; D is ambiguous. Looked up from germline, CDR1 is MNHNS and CDR2 is SASEGT. The CDR3 covers 15 residues. Trimming took off 2 bases at V and 3 bases at J, with 11 bases between the two ends.

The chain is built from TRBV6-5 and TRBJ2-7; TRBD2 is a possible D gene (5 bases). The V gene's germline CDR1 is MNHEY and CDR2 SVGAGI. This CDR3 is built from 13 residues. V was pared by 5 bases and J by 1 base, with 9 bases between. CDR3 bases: TGTGCCAGCAGTGGACCGGGGTCCTACGAGCAGTACTTC. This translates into CASSGPGSYEQYF.

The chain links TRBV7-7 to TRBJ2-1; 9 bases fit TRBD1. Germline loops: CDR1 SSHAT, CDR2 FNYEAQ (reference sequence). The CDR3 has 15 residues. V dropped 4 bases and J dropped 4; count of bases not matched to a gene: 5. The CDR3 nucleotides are TGTGCCAGCAGCTCCGGGACAGGGACGTACAATGAGCAGTTCTTC. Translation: CASSSGTGTYNEQFF.

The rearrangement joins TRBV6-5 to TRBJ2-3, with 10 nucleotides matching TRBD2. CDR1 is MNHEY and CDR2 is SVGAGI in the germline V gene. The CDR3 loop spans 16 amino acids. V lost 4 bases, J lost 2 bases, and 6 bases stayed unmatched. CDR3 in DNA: TGTGCCAGCAGTTCTGGACTAGCGGACCCCACAGATACGCAGTATTTT. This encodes CASSSGLADPTDTQYF.

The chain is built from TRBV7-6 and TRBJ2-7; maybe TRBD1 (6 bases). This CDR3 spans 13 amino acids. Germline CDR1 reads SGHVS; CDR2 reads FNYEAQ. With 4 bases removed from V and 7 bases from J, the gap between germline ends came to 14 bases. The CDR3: CASSSGQFNEQYF. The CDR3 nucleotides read TGTGCCAGCAGCTCAGGACAGTTTAATGAGCAGTACTTC.

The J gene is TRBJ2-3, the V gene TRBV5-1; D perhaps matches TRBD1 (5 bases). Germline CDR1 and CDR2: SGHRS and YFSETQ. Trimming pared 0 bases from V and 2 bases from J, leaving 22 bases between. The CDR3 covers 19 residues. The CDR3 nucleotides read TGCGCCAGCAGCTTGGATCCCCCTCCAGGGTACAGCGACACAGATACGCAGTATTTT. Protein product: CASSLDPPPGYSDTDTQYF.

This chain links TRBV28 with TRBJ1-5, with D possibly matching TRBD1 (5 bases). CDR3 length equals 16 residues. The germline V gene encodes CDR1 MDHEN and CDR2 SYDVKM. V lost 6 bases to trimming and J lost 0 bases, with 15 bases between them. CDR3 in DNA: TGTGCCAGCAGGGGAGCGGGGGTTAATAGCAATCAGCCCCAGCATTTT. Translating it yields CASRGAGVNSNQPQHF.

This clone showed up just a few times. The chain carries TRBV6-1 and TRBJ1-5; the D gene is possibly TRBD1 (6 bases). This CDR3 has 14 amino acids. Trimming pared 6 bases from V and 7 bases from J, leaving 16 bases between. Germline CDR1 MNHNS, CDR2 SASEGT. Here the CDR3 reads CASSLDSEGQPQHF. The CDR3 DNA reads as TGTGCCAGCAGCCTGGACAGTGAGGGGCAGCCCCAGCATTTT.

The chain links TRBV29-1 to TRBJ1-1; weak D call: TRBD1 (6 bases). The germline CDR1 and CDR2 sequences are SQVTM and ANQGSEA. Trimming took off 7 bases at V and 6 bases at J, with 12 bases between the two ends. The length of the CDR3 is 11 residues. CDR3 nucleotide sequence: TGCAGCGGGACAGAAAGGGCTGAAGCTTTCTTT. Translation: CSGTERAEAFF.

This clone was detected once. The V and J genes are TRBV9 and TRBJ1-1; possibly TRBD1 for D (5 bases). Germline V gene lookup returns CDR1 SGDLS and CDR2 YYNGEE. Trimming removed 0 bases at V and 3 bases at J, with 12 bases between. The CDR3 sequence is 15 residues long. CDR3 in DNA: TGTGCCAGCAGCGTAGATCAAGGGGATTACACTGAAGCTTTCTTT. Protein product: CASSVDQGDYTEAFF. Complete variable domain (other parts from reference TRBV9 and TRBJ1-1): DSGVTQTPKHLITATGQRVTLRCSPRSGDLSVYWYQQSLDQGLQFLIQYYNGEERAKGNILERFSAQQFPDLHSELNLSSLELGDSALYFCASSVDQGDYTEAFFGQGTRLTVV.

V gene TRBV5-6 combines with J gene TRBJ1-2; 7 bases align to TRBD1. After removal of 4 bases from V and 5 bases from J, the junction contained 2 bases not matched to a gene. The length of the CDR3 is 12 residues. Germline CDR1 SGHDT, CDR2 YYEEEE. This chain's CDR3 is CASSEGQYGYTF. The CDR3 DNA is TGTGCCAGCAGCGAGGGACAGTATGGCTACACCTTC.

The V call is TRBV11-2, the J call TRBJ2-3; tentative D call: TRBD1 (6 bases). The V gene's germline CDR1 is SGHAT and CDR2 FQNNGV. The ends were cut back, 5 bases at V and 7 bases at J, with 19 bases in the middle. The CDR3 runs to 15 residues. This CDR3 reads CASSVDSGQSHTQYF. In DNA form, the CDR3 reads TGTGCCAGCAGCGTGGACAGCGGACAATCCCATACGCAGTATTTT.

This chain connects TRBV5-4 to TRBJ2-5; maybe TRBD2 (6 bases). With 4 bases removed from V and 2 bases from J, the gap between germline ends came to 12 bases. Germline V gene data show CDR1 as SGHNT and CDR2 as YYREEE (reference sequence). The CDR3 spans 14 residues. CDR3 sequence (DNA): TGTGCCAGCAGCCGCGGGACTGAACAAGAGACCCAGTACTTC. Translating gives CASSRGTEQETQYF.

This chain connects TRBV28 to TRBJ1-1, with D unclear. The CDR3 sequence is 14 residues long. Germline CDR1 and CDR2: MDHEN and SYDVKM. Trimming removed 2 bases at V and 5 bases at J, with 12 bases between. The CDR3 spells CASSLANRRTEAFF. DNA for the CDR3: TGTGCCAGCAGTTTAGCAAATAGGAGAACTGAAGCTTTCTTT.

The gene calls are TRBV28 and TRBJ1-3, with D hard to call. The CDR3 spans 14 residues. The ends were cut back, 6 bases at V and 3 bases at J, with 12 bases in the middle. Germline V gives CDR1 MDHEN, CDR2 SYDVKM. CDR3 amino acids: CASRPSGSGNTIYF. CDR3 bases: TGTGCCAGCAGACCTTCGGGGAGTGGAAACACCATATATTTT.

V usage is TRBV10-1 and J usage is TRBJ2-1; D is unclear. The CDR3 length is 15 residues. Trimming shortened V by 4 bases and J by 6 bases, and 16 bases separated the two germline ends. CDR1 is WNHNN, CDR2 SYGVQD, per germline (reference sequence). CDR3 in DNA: TGCGCCAGCAGTGTCACCGGCAAGTCGGGCAATGAGCAGTTCTTC. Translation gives CASSVTGKSGNEQFF.

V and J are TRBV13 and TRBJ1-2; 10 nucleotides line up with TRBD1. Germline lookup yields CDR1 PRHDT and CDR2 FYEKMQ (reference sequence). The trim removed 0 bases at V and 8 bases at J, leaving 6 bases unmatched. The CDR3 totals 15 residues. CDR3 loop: CASSLGPTGGAGYTF. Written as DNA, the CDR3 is TGTGCCAGCAGCTTAGGCCCGACAGGGGGCGCGGGCTACACCTTC.